The 12 T cell receptor beta chains presented below share a single source sample, sequenced in a study of cytotoxic CD8 clonotypes in ibrutinib-treated CLL. This table comes from immunoSEQ multiplex PCR, and its TCRdb copy is limited to in-frame clones, with some not included. This table holds more than 20,000 clones, roughly 70% found once. The starting material was PBMCs, obtained before ibrutinib treatment. These receptors were taken from a human donor with chronic lymphocytic leukemia.

By frequency in the sample, this clone is medium-sized. This rearrangement joins TRBV7-2 to TRBJ1-2; 7 bases match TRBD1. V dropped 6 bases and J dropped 2; count of bases not matched to a gene: 9. Germline loops: CDR1 SGHTA, CDR2 FQGNSA. This CDR3 has 15 residues. The CDR3 sequence: CASRPGTGANYGYTF. The CDR3 DNA reads as TGTGCCAGCAGGCCTGGTACAGGGGCCAACTATGGCTACACCTTC. Combining the CDR3 with reference TRBV7-2 and TRBJ1-2 gives the whole variable domain GAGVSQSPSNKVTEKGKDVELRCDPISGHTALYWYRQSLGQGLEFLIYFQGNSAPDKSGLPSDRFSAERTGGSVSTLTIQRTQQEDSAVYLCASRPGTGANYGYTFGSGTRLTVV.

This chain uses TRBV5-4 with TRBJ2-6; D is ambiguous. The CDR3 loop spans 16 amino acids. The V end lost 4 bases, the J end lost 1 base, and 12 bases lay between the germline ends. The germline CDR1 and CDR2 sequences are SGHNT and YYREEE (reference sequence). The CDR3 DNA reads as TGTGCCAGCAGCCCGTACGGTCTTTCTGGGGCCAACGTCCTGACTTTC. Translated, it gives CASSPYGLSGANVLTF.

This chain joins TRBV7-2 and TRBJ1-5; D is undetermined. The germline V gene has CDR1 SGHTA and CDR2 FQGNSA. CDR3 length: 13 amino acids. V lost 2 bases and J lost 3, with 5 bases in between. The CDR3 here is CASSLIDNQPQHF. The CDR3 bases are TGTGCCAGCAGCTTAATCGACAATCAGCCCCAGCATTTT. The full variable domain, with the rest looked up from reference TRBV7-2 and TRBJ1-5, is GAGVSQSPSNKVTEKGKDVELRCDPISGHTALYWYRQSLGQGLEFLIYFQGNSAPDKSGLPSDRFSAERTGGSVSTLTIQRTQQEDSAVYLCASSLIDNQPQHFGDGTRLSIL.

This clone was detected once. This sequence joins TRBV4-1 and TRBJ2-7, with D unresolved. Germline V gene lookup returns CDR1 MGHRA and CDR2 YSYEKL. With 4 bases removed from V and 4 bases from J, the gap between germline ends came to 11 bases. The CDR3 extends over 13 amino acids. The CDR3 DNA is TGCGCCAGCAGCCGAGAGCTACAGTACGAGCAGTACTTC. Translated: CASSRELQYEQYF.

This clone was counted a few times. The chain recombines TRBV7-2 with TRBJ2-3; D is possibly TRBD1 (6 bases). The length of the CDR3 is 15 residues. CDR1 and CDR2 from the germline V gene are SGHTA and FQGNSA. Trimming removed 5 bases from V and 2 bases from J, with 14 bases in between. The CDR3: CASSVRQAITDTQYF. The CDR3 bases are TGTGCCAGCAGCGTTAGACAGGCGATCACAGATACGCAGTATTTT.

CDR3 loop: CASSTRQQQETQYF. Here the CDR3 DNA reads TGTGCCAGCAGCACCCGGCAGCAACAAGAGACCCAGTACTTC. V and J are TRBV27 and TRBJ2-5; unclear D gene. Germline assignment: CDR1 MNHEY and CDR2 SMNVEV (reference sequence). Trimming stripped 6 bases from V and 2 bases from J, with 13 bases between. The CDR3 spans 14 residues.

Comment on this clone: The sample contains more than one DNA sequence encoding this CDR3. DNA of the CDR3: TGTGCCAGCAGCTTGGGTGGGACTAGCGTCCACGAGCAGTACTTC. Its protein product is CASSLGGTSVHEQYF. This chain uses TRBV11-2 with TRBJ2-7; 10 positions agree with TRBD2. This CDR3 spans 15 amino acids. With 3 bases clipped from V and 5 bases from J, the junction kept 7 bases outside the gene matches. Germline CDR1 SGHAT, CDR2 FQNNGV.

V gene TRBV18 combines with J gene TRBJ2-5, with D possibly matching TRBD1 (5 bases). The V and J ends lost 2 bases and 5 bases respectively, with 15 bases between them. There are 15 residues in the CDR3. Germline loops: CDR1 KGHSH, CDR2 LQKENI. CDR3 bases: TGTGCCAGCTCACCAAAAGGACAAATACACGAGACCCAGTACTTC. It encodes CASSPKGQIHETQYF.

The chain has TRBV7-3 and TRBJ2-3, with a weak D call TRBD1 (5 bases). CDR1 SGHTA and CDR2 FQGTGA come from the germline V gene. Trimming cost V 5 bases and J 4 bases, with 7 bases left between them. The CDR3 has 12 amino acids. In nucleotides, the CDR3 is TGTGCCAGCAGCCTAGGGGCAGATACGCAGTATTTT. It is translated as CASSLGADTQYF.

The gene calls are TRBV10-3 and TRBJ2-7; 10 bases align to TRBD1. Germline trimming cut 8 bases from V and 3 bases from J; bases unmatched to any gene: 7. The CDR3 has 14 residues. Germline loops: CDR1 ENHRY, CDR2 SYGVKD. CDR3 nucleotides: TGTGCCATCGAAACCGGGACAGGGGTCTACGAGCAGTACTTC. As protein: CAIETGTGVYEQYF.

This chain joins TRBV28 and TRBJ2-1; TRBD1 or TRBD2 may be the D gene (6 bases each). The ends were cut back, 4 bases at V and 0 bases at J, with 19 bases in the middle. This CDR3 comprises 18 residues. CDR1 and CDR2 (germline): MDHEN, SYDVKM. The CDR3 sequence is CASSSGGEKIRSYNEQFF. DNA for the CDR3: TGTGCCAGCAGTTCCGGGGGCGAAAAGATTCGCTCCTACAATGAGCAGTTCTTC.

This clone was counted only a few times. V and J are TRBV6-1 and TRBJ2-7, with D perhaps matching TRBD2 (5 bases). The V and J ends lost 1 base and 5 bases respectively, with 6 bases between them. CDR1 is MNHNS and CDR2 is SASEGT in the germline V gene. This CDR3 contains 12 residues. For the CDR3, the DNA is TGTGCCAGCAGTGAAGTGGGAGACGAGCAGTACTTC. Its translation: CASSEVGDEQYF.